The next 15 T cell receptor beta chains were all read from a single sample in a study of identical twins. TCRdb reprocessed the 5' RACE reads with MiXCR, giving one entry per CDR3 protein. This table holds about 530,000 distinct CDR3 sequences, 20% to 25% found once. These data were also reused for a study on yellow fever vaccine responses in identical twins.

The sequencing sample was made of CD4+ T cells sorted from blood. The receptors stem from a woman aged 18-35 years in good health.

This clonotype turned up a few times. The V gene is TRBV28, the J gene TRBJ2-7, with 13 bases fitting TRBD2. With V trimmed by 3 bases and J by 1 base, 12 bases remained unmatched. This CDR3 contains 19 residues. CDR1 and CDR2 from the germline V gene are MDHEN and SYDVKM. CDR3: CASSLGSGLAGVGSYEQYF. CDR3 in DNA: TGTGCCAGCAGTTTGGGTAGCGGACTAGCGGGAGTTGGGTCCTACGAGCAGTACTTC.

This chain uses TRBV5-1 with TRBJ2-3; 9 nucleotides align to TRBD2. CDR3 size: 17 residues. V lost 2 bases and J lost 2; bases outside the gene matches: 9. Germline CDR1 is SGHRS and CDR2 is YFSETQ. The CDR3 protein is CASSFKSGTSHTDTQYF. CDR3 in DNA: TGCGCCAGCAGCTTTAAATCCGGGACTAGCCACACAGATACGCAGTATTTT.

This clonotype was seen a handful of times. The chain couples TRBV20-1 to TRBJ2-5; a possible D gene is TRBD1 (6 bases). V lost 4 bases and J 3 bases, leaving 9 bases between the germline ends. CDR1 is DFQATT and CDR2 is SNEGSKA in the germline V gene (reference sequence). The CDR3 extends over 12 amino acids. The chain's CDR3 is CSATRGEETQYF. The CDR3 DNA reads as TGCAGTGCTACCAGGGGCGAAGAGACCCAGTACTTC.

The J gene is TRBJ1-5, the V gene TRBV5-6; D is undetermined. The CDR3 has 12 amino acids. Trimming stripped 1 base from V and 4 bases from J, with 3 bases between. Germline assignment: CDR1 SGHDT and CDR2 YYEEEE. As DNA, the CDR3 is TGTGCCAGCAGCTTGCGGAATCAGCCCCAGCATTTT. It codes for CASSLRNQPQHF.

This clonotype has more than one count but fewer than ten. The chain joins TRBV19 to TRBJ1-1; no firm D call. The V end was cut by 3 bases, the J end by 0 bases, with 11 bases between. Germline-derived CDR1 and CDR2 are LNHDA and SQIVND (reference sequence). The CDR3 is 15 residues long. Written as DNA, the CDR3 is TGTGCCAGTAGTATCGGCCTCGCCATGAACACTGAAGCTTTCTTT. Encoded protein: CASSIGLAMNTEAFF.

This clonotype was seen a handful of times. The chain employs TRBV5-1 and TRBJ2-1, with a tentative D call TRBD2 (5 bases). Germline CDR1 reads SGHRS; CDR2 reads YFSETQ. Deletions cut 0 bases from V and 0 bases from J, with 10 bases between. CDR3 size: 16 residues. CDR3 DNA: TGCGCCAGCAGCTTGGAACCGGGAATCTCCTACAATGAGCAGTTCTTC. Its protein is CASSLEPGISYNEQFF.

CDR3 amino acids: CASSLWQRGGTDTQYF. The CDR3 nucleotides read TGCGCCAGCAGCTTGTGGCAGCGGGGGGGCACAGATACGCAGTATTTT. The chain recombines TRBV5-1 with TRBJ2-3; 9 bases agree with TRBD2. The CDR3 length is 16 residues. Germline V lookup: CDR1 SGHRS, CDR2 YFSETQ. With 1 base clipped from V and 1 base from J, the junction kept 4 bases outside the gene matches.

This clonotype was seen a handful of times. This chain joins TRBV25-1 and TRBJ1-2; 7 bases are shared with TRBD1. V lost 6 bases and J lost 2; bases outside the gene matches: 3. Germline V gives CDR1 MGHDK, CDR2 SYGVNS. This CDR3 has 13 residues. CDR3: CASSGTVNYGYTF. CDR3 coding DNA: TGTGCCAGCAGCGGGACAGTCAACTATGGCTACACCTTC.

This clonotype was counted a single time. This chain joins TRBV11-1 and TRBJ2-7, with 15 bases fitting TRBD2. CDR1 SGHAT and CDR2 FQDESV come from the germline V gene (reference sequence). The CDR3 runs 18 residues. J was trimmed by 1 base and V by 2 bases; bases with no gene match: 6. CDR3 in amino acids: CASSLQPGLAGGSYEQYF. Written as DNA, the CDR3 is TGTGCCAGCAGCTTACAGCCGGGACTAGCGGGAGGTTCCTACGAGCAGTACTTC. Together with reference TRBV11-1 and TRBJ2-7, the CDR3 gives the full variable domain: EAEVAQSPRYKITEKSQAVAFWCDPISGHATLYWYRQILGQGPELLVQFQDESVVDDSQLPKDRFSAERLKGVDSTLKIQPAELGDSAMYLCASSLQPGLAGGSYEQYFGPGTRLTVT.

The gene calls are TRBV11-3 and TRBJ2-7, with TRBD2 matching over 12 bases. Trimming at V came to 4 bases and at J to 3 bases, leaving 22 bases not matched to a gene. This CDR3 has 21 residues. Germline V gene data show CDR1 as SGHNT and CDR2 as YENEEA. CDR3 residues: CASSSEMTGITTSGRNYEQYF. DNA of the CDR3: TGTGCCAGCAGCTCCGAGATGACAGGGATCACGACTAGCGGGAGAAACTACGAGCAGTACTTC.

The gene calls are TRBV5-1 and TRBJ2-1, with D hard to call. Trimming pared 4 bases from V and 6 bases from J, leaving 14 bases between. The V gene's germline CDR1 is SGHRS and CDR2 YFSETQ. The CDR3 has 14 residues. Written as DNA, the CDR3 is TGCGCCAGCAGCGCGGAAGGGCCGGGCAATGAGCAGTTCTTC. Translated: CASSAEGPGNEQFF.

This clonotype showed up many times. The chain combines TRBV24-1 with TRBJ2-1, with D possibly TRBD2 on 5 matching bases. Trimming left V 9 bases short and J 5 bases short, with 13 bases between. This CDR3 region has 13 residues. The germline gives CDR1 KGHDR, CDR2 SFDVKD. The CDR3 sequence is CATARGLNNEQFF. CDR3 in DNA: TGTGCCACCGCGCGAGGGCTGAACAATGAGCAGTTCTTC.

The J gene is TRBJ1-5, the V gene TRBV9, with D maybe TRBD1 (6 bases). V shed 0 bases and J shed 3 bases, with 10 bases lying between them. The CDR3 has 15 residues. Looked up from germline, CDR1 is SGDLS and CDR2 is YYNGEE. CDR3: CASSVDTGFNQPQHF. In DNA, the CDR3 is TGTGCCAGCAGCGTAGATACAGGGTTCAATCAGCCCCAGCATTTT.

CDR3 sequence reads: CSARGGLAGRDSSYNEQFF. CDR3 nucleotide sequence: TGCAGTGCTAGAGGCGGGCTAGCGGGGAGGGATTCCTCCTACAATGAGCAGTTCTTC. V and J are TRBV20-1 and TRBJ2-1; TRBD2 aligns across 9 bases. The germline V gene encodes CDR1 DFQATT and CDR2 SNEGSKA (reference sequence). The V gene end was trimmed by 1 base and the J gene end by 0 bases; junction bases not matched to a gene: 13. The CDR3 totals 19 residues.

This chain links TRBV2 with TRBJ2-1; tentatively, D is TRBD2 (6 bases). With 6 bases removed from V and 2 bases from J, the gap between germline ends came to 14 bases. This CDR3 has 15 amino acids. Germline CDR1 SNHLY, CDR2 FYNNEI. The CDR3 DNA is TGTGCCAGCAGGCCCTTAACTAGCCCCTACAATGAGCAGTTCTTC. Residues: CASRPLTSPYNEQFF.